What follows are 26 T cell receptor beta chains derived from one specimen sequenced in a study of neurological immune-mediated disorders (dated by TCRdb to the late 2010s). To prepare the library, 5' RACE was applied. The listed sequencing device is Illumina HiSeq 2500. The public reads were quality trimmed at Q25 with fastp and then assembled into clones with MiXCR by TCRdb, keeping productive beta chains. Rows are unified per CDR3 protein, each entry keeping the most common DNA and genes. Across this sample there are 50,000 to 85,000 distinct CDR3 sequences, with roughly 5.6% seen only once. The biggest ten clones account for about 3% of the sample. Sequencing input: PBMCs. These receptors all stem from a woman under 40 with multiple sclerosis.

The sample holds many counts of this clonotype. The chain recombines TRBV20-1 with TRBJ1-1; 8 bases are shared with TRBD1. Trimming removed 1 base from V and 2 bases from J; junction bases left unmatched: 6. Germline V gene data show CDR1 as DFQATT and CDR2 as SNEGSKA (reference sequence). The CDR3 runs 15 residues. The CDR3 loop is CSARVGQGGNTEAFF. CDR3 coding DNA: TGCAGTGCTAGAGTTGGACAGGGCGGTAACACTGAAGCTTTCTTT.

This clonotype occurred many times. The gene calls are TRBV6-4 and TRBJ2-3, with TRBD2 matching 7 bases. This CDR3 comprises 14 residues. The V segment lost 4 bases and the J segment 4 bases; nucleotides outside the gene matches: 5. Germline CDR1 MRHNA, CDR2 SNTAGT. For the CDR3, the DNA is TGTGCCAGCAGTGTACGGGGGGAGGCAGATACGCAGTATTTT. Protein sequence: CASSVRGEADTQYF.

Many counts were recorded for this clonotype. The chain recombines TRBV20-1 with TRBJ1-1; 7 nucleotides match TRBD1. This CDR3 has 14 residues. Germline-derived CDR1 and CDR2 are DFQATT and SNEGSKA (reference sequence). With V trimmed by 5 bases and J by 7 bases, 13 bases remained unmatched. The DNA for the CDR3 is TGCAGTGCTTTCCGTCCACAGGGGACCAATGAAGCTTTCTTT. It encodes CSAFRPQGTNEAFF.

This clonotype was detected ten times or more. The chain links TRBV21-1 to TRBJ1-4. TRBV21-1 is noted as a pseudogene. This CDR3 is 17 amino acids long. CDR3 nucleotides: TGTGCCAGCAGCAAATTCCCGGGACAAGAGGAAGGCGAAAAACTGTTTTTT. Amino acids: CASSKFPGQEEGEKLFF.

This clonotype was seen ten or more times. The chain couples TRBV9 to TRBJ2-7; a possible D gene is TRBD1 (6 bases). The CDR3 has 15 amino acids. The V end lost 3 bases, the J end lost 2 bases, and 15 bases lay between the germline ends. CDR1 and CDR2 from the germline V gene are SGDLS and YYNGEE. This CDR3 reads CASSGTGKEAYEQYF. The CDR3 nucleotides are TGTGCCAGCAGCGGAACAGGGAAAGAAGCCTACGAGCAGTACTTC.

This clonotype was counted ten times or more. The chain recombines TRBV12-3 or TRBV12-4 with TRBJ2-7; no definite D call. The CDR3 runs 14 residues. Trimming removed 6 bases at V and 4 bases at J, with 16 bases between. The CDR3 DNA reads TGTGCCAGCAGCCCGGTCTCGGCTGGGTACGAGCAGTACTTC. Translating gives CASSPVSAGYEQYF.

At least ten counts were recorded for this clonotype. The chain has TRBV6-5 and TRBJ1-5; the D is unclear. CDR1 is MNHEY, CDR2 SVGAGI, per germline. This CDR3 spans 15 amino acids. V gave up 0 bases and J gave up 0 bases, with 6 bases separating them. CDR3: CASSYSIDSNQPQHF. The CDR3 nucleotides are TGTGCCAGCAGTTACTCGATTGATAGCAATCAGCCCCAGCATTTT.

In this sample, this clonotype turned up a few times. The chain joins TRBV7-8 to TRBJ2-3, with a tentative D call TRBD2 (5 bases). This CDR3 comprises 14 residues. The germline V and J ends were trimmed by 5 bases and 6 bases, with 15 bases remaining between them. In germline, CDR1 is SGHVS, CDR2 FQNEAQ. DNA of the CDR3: TGTGCCAGCAGCCCGAAAATCCCGGGGGATACGCAGTATTTT. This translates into CASSPKIPGDTQYF.

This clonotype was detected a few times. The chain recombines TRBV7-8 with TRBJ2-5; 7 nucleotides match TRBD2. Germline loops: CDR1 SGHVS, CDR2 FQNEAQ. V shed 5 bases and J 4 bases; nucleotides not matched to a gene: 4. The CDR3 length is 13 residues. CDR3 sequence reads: CASSPRLAETQYF. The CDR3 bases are TGTGCCAGCAGCCCTCGACTAGCAGAGACCCAGTACTTC.

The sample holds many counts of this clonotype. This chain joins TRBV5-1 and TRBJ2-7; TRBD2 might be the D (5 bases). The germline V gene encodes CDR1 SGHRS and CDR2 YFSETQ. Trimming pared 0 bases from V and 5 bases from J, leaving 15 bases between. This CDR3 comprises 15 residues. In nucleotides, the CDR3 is TGCGCCAGCAGCTTGGGGACCCCCATGAGGGACGAGCAGTACTTC. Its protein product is CASSLGTPMRDEQYF.

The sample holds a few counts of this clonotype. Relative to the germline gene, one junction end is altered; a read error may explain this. DNA of the CDR3: TGTGCCAGCAGTCAAGATCTACTAGCGGGGGCCGGCAATGAGCAGTTCTTC. It codes for CASSQDLLAGAGNEQFF. The gene calls are TRBV3-1 and TRBJ2-1; TRBD2 aligns across 11 bases. The V gene's germline CDR1 is LGHDT and CDR2 YNNKEL (reference sequence). This CDR3 has 17 amino acids.

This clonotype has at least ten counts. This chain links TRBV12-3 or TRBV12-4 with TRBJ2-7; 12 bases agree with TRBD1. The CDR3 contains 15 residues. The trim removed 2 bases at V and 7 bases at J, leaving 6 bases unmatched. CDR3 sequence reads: CASSLRDRGHREQYF. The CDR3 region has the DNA TGTGCCAGCAGTTTAAGGGACAGGGGGCATCGAGAGCAGTACTTC.

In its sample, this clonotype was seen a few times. The CDR3 DNA is TGTGCCAGCAGCTCTACAGGGCATGGGGCCAACGTCCTGACTTTC. This translates into CASSSTGHGANVLTF. This chain links TRBV7-2 with TRBJ2-6, with a tentative D call TRBD1 (6 bases). The CDR3 length is 15 residues. V was clipped by 4 bases and J by 3 bases, with 10 bases between them. CDR1 SGHTA and CDR2 FQGNSA come from the germline V gene.

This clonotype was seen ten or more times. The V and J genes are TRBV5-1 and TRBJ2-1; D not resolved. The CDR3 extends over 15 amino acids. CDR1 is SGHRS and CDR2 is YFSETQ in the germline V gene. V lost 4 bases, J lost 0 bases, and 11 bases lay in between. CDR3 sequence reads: CASSGSVSSYNEQFF. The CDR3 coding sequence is TGCGCCAGCAGCGGCTCTGTGAGCTCCTACAATGAGCAGTTCTTC.

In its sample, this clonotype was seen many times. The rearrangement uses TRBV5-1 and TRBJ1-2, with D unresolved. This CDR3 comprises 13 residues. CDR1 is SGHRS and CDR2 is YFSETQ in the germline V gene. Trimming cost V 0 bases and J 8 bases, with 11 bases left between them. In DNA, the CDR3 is TGCGCCAGCAGCTTGGACGGTTTGAACGGCTACACCTTC. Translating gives CASSLDGLNGYTF.

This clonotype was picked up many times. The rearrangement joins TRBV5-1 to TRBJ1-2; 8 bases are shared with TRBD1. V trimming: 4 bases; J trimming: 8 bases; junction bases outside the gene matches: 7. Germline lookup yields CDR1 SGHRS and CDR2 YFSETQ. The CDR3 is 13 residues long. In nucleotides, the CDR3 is TGCGCCAGCAGCCAGGACAGGGAATACGGCTACACCTTC. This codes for CASSQDREYGYTF.

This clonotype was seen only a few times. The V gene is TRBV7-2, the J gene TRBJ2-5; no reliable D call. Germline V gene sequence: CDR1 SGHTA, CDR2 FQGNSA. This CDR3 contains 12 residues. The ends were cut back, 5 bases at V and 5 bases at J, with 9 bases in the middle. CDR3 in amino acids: CASSPRAETQYF. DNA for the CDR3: TGTGCCAGCAGCCCCCGGGCGGAGACCCAGTACTTC.

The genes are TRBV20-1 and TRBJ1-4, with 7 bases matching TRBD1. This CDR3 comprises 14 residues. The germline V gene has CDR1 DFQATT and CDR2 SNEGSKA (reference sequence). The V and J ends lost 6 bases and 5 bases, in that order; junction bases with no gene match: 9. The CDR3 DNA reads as TGCAGTGCAACCAGGGACAGAAACAATGAAAAACTGTTTTTT. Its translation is CSATRDRNNEKLFF.

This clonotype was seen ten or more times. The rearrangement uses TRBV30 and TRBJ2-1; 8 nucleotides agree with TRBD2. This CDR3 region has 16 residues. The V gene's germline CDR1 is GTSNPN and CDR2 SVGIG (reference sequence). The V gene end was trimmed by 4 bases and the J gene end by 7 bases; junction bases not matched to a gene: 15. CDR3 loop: CAWTTMNRGGTNEQFF. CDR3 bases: TGTGCCTGGACCACTATGAATCGCGGGGGGACTAATGAGCAGTTCTTC.

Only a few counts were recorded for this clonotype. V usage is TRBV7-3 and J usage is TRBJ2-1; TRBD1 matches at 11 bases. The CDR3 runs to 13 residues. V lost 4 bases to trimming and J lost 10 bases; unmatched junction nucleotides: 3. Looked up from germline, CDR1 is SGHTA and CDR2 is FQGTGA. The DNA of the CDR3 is TGTGCCAGCAGCTCAAGGACAGGGGGCGAGCAGTTCTTC. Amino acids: CASSSRTGGEQFF.

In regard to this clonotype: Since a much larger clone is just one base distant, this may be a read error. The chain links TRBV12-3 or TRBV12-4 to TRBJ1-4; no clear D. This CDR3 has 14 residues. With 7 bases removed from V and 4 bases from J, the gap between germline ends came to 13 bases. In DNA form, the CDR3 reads TGTGCCAGCATCCTGGGAAAGGGTAATGAAAAACTGTTTTTT. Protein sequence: CASILGKGNEKLFF.

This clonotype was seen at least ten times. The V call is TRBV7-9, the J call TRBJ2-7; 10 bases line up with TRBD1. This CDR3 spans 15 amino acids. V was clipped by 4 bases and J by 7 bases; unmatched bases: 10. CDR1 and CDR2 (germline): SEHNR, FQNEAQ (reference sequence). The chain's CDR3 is CASSSFAGQGTEQYF. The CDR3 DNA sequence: TGTGCCAGCAGCTCCTTCGCGGGACAGGGGACGGAGCAGTACTTC. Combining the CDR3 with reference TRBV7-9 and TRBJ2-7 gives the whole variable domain DTGVSQNPRHKITKRGQNVTFRCDPISEHNRLYWYRQTLGQGPEFLTYFQNEAQLEKSRLLSDRFSAERPKGSFSTLEIQRTEQGDSAMYLCASSSFAGQGTEQYFGPGTRLTVT.

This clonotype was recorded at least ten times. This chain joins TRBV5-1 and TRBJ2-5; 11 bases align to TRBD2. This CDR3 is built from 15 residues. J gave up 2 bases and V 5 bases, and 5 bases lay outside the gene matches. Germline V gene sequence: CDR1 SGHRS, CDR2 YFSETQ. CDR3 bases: TGCGCCAGCAGAAAAGGGACTAGCGGTCAAGAGACCCAGTACTTC. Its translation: CASRKGTSGQETQYF.

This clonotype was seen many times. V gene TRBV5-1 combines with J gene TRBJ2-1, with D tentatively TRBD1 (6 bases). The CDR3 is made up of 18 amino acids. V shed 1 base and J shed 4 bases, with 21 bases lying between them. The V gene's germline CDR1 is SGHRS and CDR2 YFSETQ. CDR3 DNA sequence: TGCGCCAGCAGCTTGAAGTACGTGACAGGTGTACGGTACAATGAGCAGTTCTTC. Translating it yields CASSLKYVTGVRYNEQFF.

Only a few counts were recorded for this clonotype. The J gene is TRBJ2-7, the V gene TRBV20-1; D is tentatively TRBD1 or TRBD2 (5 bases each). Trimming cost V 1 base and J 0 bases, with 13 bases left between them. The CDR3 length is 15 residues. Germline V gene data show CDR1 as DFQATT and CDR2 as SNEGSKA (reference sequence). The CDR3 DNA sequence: TGCAGTGCTAGAGTTTGGGGGAGTTTCTCCTACGAGCAGTACTTC. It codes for CSARVWGSFSYEQYF.

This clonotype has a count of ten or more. The DNA of the CDR3 is TGCAGTGCTAGAGCAACAGGGCGTATTGATCAGCCCCAGCATTTT. It translates to CSARATGRIDQPQHF. The chain couples TRBV20-1 to TRBJ1-5; maybe TRBD1 (6 bases). V lost 1 base to trimming and J lost 5 bases, with 15 bases between them. CDR1 and CDR2 from the germline V gene are DFQATT and SNEGSKA (reference sequence). The CDR3 runs 15 residues.